The sequence of this TCR beta chain was determined in a study of blood T cell repertoires in COVID-19. Overall study context: From T cells, B-cell-depleted T cells, or PBMCs came the material, which was cDNA or gDNA.

In the original workflow: From reference gene primer amplification, estimates of nucleated cell counts were derived. Some clones are missing from TCRdb's copy, which holds only in-frame ones; the method was immunoSEQ multiplex PCR. That table gives V, J and clone size, and the DNA gave D and trimming. Here the sample spans about 18,000 clones, approximately 91% being singletons. In germline, CDR1 is MDHEN, CDR2 SYDVKM. The CDR3 totals 14 residues. The ends were cut back, 3 bases at V and 0 bases at J, with 6 bases in the middle. The sequenced sample was peripheral blood. This chain uses TRBV28 with TRBJ1-5, with unresolved D. The source of this sequence is a human donor in a cohort sampled during active COVID-19. For the CDR3, the DNA is TGTGCCAGCAGTTTCTCCGGTAGCAATCAGCCCCAGCATTTT. The encoded protein is CASSFSGSNQPQHF.